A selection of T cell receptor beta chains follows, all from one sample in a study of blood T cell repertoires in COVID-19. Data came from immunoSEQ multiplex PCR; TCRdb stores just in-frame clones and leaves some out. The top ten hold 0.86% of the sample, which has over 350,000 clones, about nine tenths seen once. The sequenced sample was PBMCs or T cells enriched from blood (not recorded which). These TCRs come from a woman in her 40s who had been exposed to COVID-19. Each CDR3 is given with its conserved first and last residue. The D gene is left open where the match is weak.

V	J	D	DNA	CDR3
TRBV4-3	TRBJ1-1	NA	TGCGCCAGCAGCCACACTTATATGAACACTGAAGCTTTCTTT	CASSHTYMNTEAFF
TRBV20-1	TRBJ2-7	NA	TGCAGTGCCAGTTCTACCCTGGTGGGGAGCTCCTACGAGCAGTACTTC	CSASSTLVGSSYEQYF
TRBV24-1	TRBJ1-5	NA	TGTGCCACCAGTGATTTGGGGGGGAAAAGCAATCAGCCCCAGCATTTT	CATSDLGGKSNQPQHF
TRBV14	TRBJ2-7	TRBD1	TGTGCCAGCAGCCAAGTAAGGGACAGGGGATACGAGCAGTACTTC	CASSQVRDRGYEQYF
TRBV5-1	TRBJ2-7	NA	TGCGCCAGCAGCTTTGGGAACCGGGACTTCCCCCCCTACGAGCAGTACTTC	CASSFGNRDFPPYEQYF
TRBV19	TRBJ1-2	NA	TGTGCCAGTAGTCCCAGTACCCGGGTCACTGGAGGCTACACCTTC	CASSPSTRVTGGYTF
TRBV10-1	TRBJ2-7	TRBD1	TGCGCCAGCAGTCCACTTTCAGGGGGCGCGCAGTACTTC	CASSPLSGGAQYF
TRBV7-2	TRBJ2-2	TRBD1	TGTGCCAGCAGCGCGGTACAGGGGGCCGGGGAGCTGTTTTTT	CASSAVQGAGELFF
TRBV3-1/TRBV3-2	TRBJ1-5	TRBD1	TGTGCCAGTGGGACAGGGGGTAGCAATCAGCCCCAGCATTTT	CASGTGGSNQPQHF
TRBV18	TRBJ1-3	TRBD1	TGTGCCAGCTCACCAGGGGGACAGAGCGGAAACACCATATATTTT	CASSPGGQSGNTIYF
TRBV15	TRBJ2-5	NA	TGTGCCACCAGCAGAGATCGCCAGGGTCCCCAAGAGACCCAGTACTTC	CATSRDRQGPQETQYF